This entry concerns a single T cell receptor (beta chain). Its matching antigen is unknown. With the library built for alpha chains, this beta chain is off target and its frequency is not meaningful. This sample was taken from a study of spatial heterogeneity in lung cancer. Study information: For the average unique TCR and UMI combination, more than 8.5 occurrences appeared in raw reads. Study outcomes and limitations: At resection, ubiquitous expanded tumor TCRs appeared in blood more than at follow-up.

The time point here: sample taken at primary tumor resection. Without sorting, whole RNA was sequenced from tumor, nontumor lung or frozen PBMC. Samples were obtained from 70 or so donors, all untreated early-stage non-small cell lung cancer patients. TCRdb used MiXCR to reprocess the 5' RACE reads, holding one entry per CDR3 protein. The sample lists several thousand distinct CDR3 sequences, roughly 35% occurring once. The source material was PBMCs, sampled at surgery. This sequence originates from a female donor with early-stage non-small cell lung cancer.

The CDR3 DNA is TGTGCCACGCGACACCTCCAGACCGGCGGGCTTTACAATGAGCAGTTCTTC. Its protein product is CATRHLQTGGLYNEQFF. V is TRBV7-9 and J is TRBJ2-1; tentatively, D is TRBD2 (5 bases). The CDR3 totals 17 residues. Trimming cost V 10 bases and J 4 bases, with 26 bases left between them. Per germline, CDR1 SEHNR and CDR2 FQNEAQ (reference sequence).